The 10 T cell receptor beta chains below all came from one sample that was sequenced in a study of Ad26.COV2.S vaccination and SARS-CoV-2 variants. This table comes from immunoSEQ multiplex PCR, and its TCRdb copy is limited to in-frame clones, with some not included. The sample comprises around 140,000 clones, 86% of which are singletons, and 5% rests with the top ten. The sequencing used peripheral blood, collected after recovery from COVID-19. The receptors originated from a human donor who had recovered from COVID-19.

The chain has TRBV5-1 and TRBJ2-3; 7 bases fit TRBD1. Germline-derived CDR1 and CDR2 are SGHRS and YFSETQ. CDR3 size: 15 residues. V trimming: 2 bases; J trimming: 1 base; junction bases outside the gene matches: 4. For the CDR3, the DNA is TGCGCCAGCAGCTTAGGGACAGCGCGCACAGATACGCAGTATTTT. This codes for CASSLGTARTDTQYF.

The chain combines TRBV2 with TRBJ2-7; D possibly corresponds to TRBD2 (5 bases). Per the germline V gene, CDR1 is SNHLY and CDR2 is FYNNEI. V lost 4 bases and J lost 4, with 11 bases in between. The CDR3 consists of 13 residues. CDR3 loop: CASSGVPGYEQYF. The CDR3 DNA reads TGTGCCAGCAGTGGCGTCCCGGGGTACGAGCAGTACTTC.

A word on this clone: The junction does not match germline at one end; this may be a read error. J is TRBJ2-7 and V is TRBV28; TRBD1 or TRBD2 may be the D gene (5 bases each). This CDR3 has 11 residues. Germline V gene lookup returns CDR1 MDHEN and CDR2 SYDVKM. CDR3 protein: CASSLFGTVLF. The CDR3 region has the DNA TGTGCCAGCAGTTTATTCGGGACGGTCCTCTTC.

The chain employs TRBV4-3 and TRBJ2-1; the D gene is possibly TRBD1 (6 bases). The CDR3 extends over 15 amino acids. Trimming stripped 0 bases from V and 4 bases from J, with 10 bases between. Germline V lookup: CDR1 LGHNA, CDR2 YSLEER. CDR3: CASSQEDRTYNEQFF. CDR3 bases: TGCGCCAGCAGCCAAGAGGACAGAACTTACAATGAGCAGTTCTTC.

CDR3 amino acids: CASRGVMNTEAFF. As DNA, the CDR3 is TGTGCCAGCCGGGGTGTGATGAACACTGAAGCTTTCTTT. The chain combines TRBV28 with TRBJ1-1; D gene unclear. The CDR3 sequence is 13 residues long. Trimming pared 8 bases from V and 0 bases from J, leaving 10 bases between. Germline V gene sequence: CDR1 MDHEN, CDR2 SYDVKM.

The chain combines TRBV10-2 with TRBJ1-1; D is possibly TRBD1 (5 bases). The V gene lost 6 bases and the J gene lost 5 bases, with 10 bases spanning the gap. The CDR3 has 12 amino acids. Germline CDR1 and CDR2: WSHSY and SAAADI. The CDR3 bases are TGCGCCAGCAGGGGGACGCGGACTGAAGCTTTCTTT. Its translation is CASRGTRTEAFF.

CDR3 amino acids: CASSAIRGVLHENTEAFF. CDR3 nucleotides: TGTGCCAGTAGTGCCATCAGGGGGGTACTGCATGAGAACACTGAAGCTTTCTTT. The chain is built from TRBV19 and TRBJ1-1; 7 nucleotides align to TRBD1. CDR1 and CDR2 from the germline V gene are LNHDA and SQIVND (reference sequence). The CDR3 contains 18 residues. The V gene end was trimmed by 5 bases and the J gene end by 1 base; junction bases not matched to a gene: 16.

This chain connects TRBV6-6 to TRBJ1-2; 7 positions agree with TRBD1. The CDR3 sequence is 14 residues long. Germline loops: CDR1 MNHNY, CDR2 SVGAGI (reference sequence). V shed 6 bases, J shed 6 bases, and the junction held 10 bases outside the gene matches. The DNA of the CDR3 is TGTGCCAGCAGCAGAACAGGGGTCTATAATGGCTACACCTTC. It specifies CASSRTGVYNGYTF.

J is TRBJ2-5 and V is TRBV5-1; 8 positions match TRBD1. J gave up 4 bases and V 2 bases, and 7 bases lay outside the gene matches. CDR1 and CDR2 from the germline V gene are SGHRS and YFSETQ. This CDR3 has 15 amino acids. CDR3 bases: TGCGCCAGCAGCTTTCAGGGGGCTGCGGGAGAGACCCAGTACTTC. Translating it yields CASSFQGAAGETQYF. The full variable domain, in which reference TRBV5-1 and TRBJ2-5 provide the parts outside the CDR3, is KAGVTQTPRYLIKTRGQQVTLSCSPISGHRSVSWYQQTPGQGLQFLFEYFSETQRNKGNFPGRFSGRQFSNSRSEMNVSTLELGDSALYLCASSFQGAAGETQYFGPGTRLLVL.

In this sample, this clone turned up once. The V call is TRBV2, the J call TRBJ2-7, with 8 bases identical to TRBD2. The V gene's germline CDR1 is SNHLY and CDR2 FYNNEI. Trimming removed 7 bases from V and 4 bases from J; junction bases left unmatched: 9. The CDR3 contains 14 residues. The CDR3 protein is CASNRLAGDYEQYF. The CDR3 nucleotides are TGTGCCAGCAACAGGCTAGCGGGTGATTACGAGCAGTACTTC.